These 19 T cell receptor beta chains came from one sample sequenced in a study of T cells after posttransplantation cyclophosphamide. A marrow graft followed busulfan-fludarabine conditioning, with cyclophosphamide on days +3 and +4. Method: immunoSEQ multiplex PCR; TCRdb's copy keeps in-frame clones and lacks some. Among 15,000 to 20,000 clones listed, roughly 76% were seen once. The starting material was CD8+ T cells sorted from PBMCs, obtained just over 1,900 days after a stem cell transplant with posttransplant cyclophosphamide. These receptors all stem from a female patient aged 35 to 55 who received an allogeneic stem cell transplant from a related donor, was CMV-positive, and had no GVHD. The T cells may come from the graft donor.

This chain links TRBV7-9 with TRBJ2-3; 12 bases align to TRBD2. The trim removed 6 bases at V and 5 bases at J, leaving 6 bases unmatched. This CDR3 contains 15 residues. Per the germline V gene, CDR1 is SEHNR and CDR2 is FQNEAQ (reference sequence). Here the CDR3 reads CASRGLAGMVDTQYF. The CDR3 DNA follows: TGTGCCAGCAGAGGACTAGCGGGGATGGTAGATACGCAGTATTTT.

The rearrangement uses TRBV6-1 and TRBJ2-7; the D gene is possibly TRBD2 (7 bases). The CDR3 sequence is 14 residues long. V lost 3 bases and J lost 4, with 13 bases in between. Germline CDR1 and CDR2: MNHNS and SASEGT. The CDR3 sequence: CASSDRGGPYEQYF. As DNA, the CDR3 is TGTGCCAGCAGTGACAGGGGAGGGCCTTACGAGCAGTACTTC.

Here the CDR3 reads CASSFGTTPNYGYTF. CDR3 DNA: TGTGCCAGCAGCTTTGGGACAACACCTAACTATGGCTACACCTTC. V is TRBV11-2 and J is TRBJ1-2, with D perhaps matching TRBD1 (6 bases). The germline CDR1 and CDR2 sequences are SGHAT and FQNNGV. The CDR3 runs to 15 residues. Trimming took 3 bases from V and 0 from J, leaving 11 bases between them.

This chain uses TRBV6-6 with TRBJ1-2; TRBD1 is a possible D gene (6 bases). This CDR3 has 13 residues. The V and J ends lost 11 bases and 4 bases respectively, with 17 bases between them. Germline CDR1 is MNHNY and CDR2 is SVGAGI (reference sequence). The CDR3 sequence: CAGLGGASYGYTF. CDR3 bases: TGTGCCGGTTTAGGGGGGGCTAGCTATGGCTACACCTTC.

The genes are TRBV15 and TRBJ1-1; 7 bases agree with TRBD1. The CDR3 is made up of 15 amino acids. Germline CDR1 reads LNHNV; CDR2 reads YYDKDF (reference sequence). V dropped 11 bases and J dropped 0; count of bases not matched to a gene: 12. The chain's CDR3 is CAAALYRGMNTEAFF. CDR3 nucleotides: TGTGCCGCGGCCTTATACAGGGGAATGAACACTGAAGCTTTCTTT.

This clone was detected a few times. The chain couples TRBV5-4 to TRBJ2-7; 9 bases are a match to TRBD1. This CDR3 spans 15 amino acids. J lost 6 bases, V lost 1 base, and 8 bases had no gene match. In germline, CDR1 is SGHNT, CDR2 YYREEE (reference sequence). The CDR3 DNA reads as TGTGCCAGCAGCTTGTCGGACAGGGGATCCCGCGAGCAGTACTTC. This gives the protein CASSLSDRGSREQYF. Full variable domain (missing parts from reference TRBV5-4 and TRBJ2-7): ETGVTQSPTHLIKTRGQQVTLRCSSQSGHNTVSWYQQALGQGPQFIFQYYREEENGRGNFPPRFSGLQFPNYSSELNVNALELDDSALYLCASSLSDRGSREQYFGPGTRLTVT.

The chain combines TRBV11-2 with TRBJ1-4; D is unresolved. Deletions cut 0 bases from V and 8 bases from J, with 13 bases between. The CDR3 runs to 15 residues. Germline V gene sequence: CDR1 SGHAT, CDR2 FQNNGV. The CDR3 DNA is TGTGCCAGCAGCTTAGACCACAAAGAGGTGGAAAAACTGTTTTTT. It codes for CASSLDHKEVEKLFF.

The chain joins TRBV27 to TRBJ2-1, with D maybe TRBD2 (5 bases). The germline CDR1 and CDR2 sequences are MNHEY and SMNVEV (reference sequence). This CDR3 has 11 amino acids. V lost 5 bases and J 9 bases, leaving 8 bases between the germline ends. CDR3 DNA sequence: TGTGCCAGCAGTCGAGGGCCTGAGCAGTTCTTC. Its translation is CASSRGPEQFF.

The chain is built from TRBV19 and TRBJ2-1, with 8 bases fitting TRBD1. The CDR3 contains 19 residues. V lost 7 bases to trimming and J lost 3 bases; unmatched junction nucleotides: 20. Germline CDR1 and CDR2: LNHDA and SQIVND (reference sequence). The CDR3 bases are TGTGCCAGTACCCCAGCTCGGGACAGGCCTGCTGGGTACTACAATGAGCAGTTCTTC. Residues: CASTPARDRPAGYYNEQFF.

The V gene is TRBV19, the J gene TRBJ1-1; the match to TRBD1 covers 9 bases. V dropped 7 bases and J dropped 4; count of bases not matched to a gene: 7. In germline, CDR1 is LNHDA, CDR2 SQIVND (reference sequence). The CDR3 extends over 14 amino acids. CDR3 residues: CASTPGQGRTEAFF. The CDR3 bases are TGTGCCAGTACCCCCGGACAGGGGCGCACTGAAGCTTTCTTT. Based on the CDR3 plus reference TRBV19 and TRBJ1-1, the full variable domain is DGGITQSPKYLFRKEGQNVTLSCEQNLNHDAMYWYRQDPGQGLRLIYYSQIVNDFQKGDIAEGYSVSREKKESFPLTVTSAQKNPTAFYLCASTPGQGRTEAFFGQGTRLTVV.

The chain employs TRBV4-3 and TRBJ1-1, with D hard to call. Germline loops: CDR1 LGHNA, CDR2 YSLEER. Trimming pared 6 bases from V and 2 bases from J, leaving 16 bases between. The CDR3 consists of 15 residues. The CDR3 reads CASRRGIDSNTEAFF. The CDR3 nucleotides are TGCGCCAGCAGACGAGGCATTGACTCTAACACTGAAGCTTTCTTT.

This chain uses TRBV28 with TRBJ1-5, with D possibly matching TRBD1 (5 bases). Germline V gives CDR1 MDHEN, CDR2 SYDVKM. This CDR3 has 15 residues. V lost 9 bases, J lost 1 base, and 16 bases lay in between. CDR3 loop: CARAHDSSSNQPQHF. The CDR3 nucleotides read TGTGCCAGGGCCCATGACAGTTCAAGCAATCAGCCCCAGCATTTT.

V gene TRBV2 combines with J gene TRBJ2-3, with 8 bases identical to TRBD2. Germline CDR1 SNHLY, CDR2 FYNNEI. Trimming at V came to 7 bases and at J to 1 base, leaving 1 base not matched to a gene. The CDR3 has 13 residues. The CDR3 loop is CASIGGGTDTQYF. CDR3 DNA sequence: TGTGCCAGCATCGGGGGGGGCACAGATACGCAGTATTTT.

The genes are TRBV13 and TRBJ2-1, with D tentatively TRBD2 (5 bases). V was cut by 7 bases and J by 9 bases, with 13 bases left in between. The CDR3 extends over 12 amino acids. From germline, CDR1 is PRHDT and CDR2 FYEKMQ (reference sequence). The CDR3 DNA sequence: TGTGCCAGCAAACGGGGTTCGGGTGAGCAGTTCTTC. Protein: CASKRGSGEQFF.

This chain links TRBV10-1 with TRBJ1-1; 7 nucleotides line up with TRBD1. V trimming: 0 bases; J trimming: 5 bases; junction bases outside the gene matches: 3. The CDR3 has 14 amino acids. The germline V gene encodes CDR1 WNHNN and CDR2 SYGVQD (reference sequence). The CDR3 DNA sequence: TGCGCCAGCAGTGAGTCATTACAGGGGACTGAAGCTTTCTTT. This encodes CASSESLQGTEAFF.

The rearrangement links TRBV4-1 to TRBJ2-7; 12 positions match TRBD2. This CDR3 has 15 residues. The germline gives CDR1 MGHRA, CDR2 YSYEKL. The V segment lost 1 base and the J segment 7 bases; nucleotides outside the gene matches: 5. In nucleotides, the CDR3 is TGCGCCAGCAGCCAAGGTCCTAGCGGGGGGGATGAGCAGTACTTC. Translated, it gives CASSQGPSGGDEQYF.

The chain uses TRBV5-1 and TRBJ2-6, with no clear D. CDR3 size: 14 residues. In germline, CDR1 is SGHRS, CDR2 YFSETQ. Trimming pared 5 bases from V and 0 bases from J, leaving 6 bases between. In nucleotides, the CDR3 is TGCGCCAGCAGTATAAACTCTGGGGCCAACGTCCTGACTTTC. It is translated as CASSINSGANVLTF.

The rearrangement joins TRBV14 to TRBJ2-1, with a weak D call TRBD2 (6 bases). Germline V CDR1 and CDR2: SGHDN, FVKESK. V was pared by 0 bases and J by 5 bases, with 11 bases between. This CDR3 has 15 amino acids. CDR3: CASSQETGENNEQFF. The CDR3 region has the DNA TGTGCCAGCAGCCAAGAAACGGGGGAGAACAATGAGCAGTTCTTC.

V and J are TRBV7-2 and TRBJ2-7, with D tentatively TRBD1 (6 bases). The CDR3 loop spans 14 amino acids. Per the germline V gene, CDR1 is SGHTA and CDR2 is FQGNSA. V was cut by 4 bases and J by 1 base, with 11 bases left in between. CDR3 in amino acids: CASSSWTVSYEQYF. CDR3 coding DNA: TGTGCCAGCAGCTCATGGACAGTTTCCTACGAGCAGTACTTC.